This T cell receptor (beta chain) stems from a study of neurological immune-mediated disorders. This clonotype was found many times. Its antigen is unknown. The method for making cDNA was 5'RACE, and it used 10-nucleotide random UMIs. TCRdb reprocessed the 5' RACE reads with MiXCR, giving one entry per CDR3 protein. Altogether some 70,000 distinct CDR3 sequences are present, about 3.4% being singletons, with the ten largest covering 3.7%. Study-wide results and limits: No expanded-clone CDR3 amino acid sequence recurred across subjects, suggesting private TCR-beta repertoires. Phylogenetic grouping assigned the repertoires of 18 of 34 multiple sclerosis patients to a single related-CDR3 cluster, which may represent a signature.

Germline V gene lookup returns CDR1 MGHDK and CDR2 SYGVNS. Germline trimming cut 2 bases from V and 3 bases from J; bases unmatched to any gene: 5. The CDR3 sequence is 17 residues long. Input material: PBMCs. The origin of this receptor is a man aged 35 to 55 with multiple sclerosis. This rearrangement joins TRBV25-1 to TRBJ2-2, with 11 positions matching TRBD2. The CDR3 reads CASSESVAGGHTGELFF. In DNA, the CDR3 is TGTGCCAGCAGTGAAAGTGTAGCGGGAGGGCACACCGGGGAGCTGTTTTTT.